These T cell receptor beta chains were read from a single sample in a study of CD8 T cells in Susac syndrome. TCRdb ran MiXCR on the immunoSEQ multiplex PCR reads and lists one entry per CDR3 protein. The table lists 100,000 to 150,000 distinct CDR3 sequences, less than 95% of them singletons, with approximately 0.12% in the top ten. Sample: CD4+ T cells from PBMCs. The receptors shown here come from a human donor with multiple sclerosis. Both conserved end residues are part of each CDR3. Each record gives: V gene, J gene, clone size, D gene, CDR3 DNA, CDR3 protein. A D gene is named only where the DNA matches it firmly. The size entry is marked missing in some rows and otherwise reads once, few, many or a size class.

v_call: TRBV3-1; j_call: TRBJ2-6; clone_size: NA; d_call: NA; cdr3_nt: TGTGCCAGCAGCCAAGTGGCGGGGCCAGGCTCTGGGGCCAACGTCCTGACTTTC; cdr3_aa: CASSQVAGPGSGANVLTF
v_call: TRBV6-5; j_call: TRBJ2-3; clone_size: NA; d_call: TRBD2; cdr3_nt: TGTGCCACTACAAGCGGGGACTCGCAGTATTTT; cdr3_aa: CATTSGDSQYF
v_call: TRBV5-1; j_call: TRBJ2-6; clone_size: NA; d_call: NA; cdr3_nt: TGCGCCGGCAGCTTACAGGGCGCTGGGGCCAACGTCCTGACTTTC; cdr3_aa: CAGSLQGAGANVLTF
v_call: TRBV30; j_call: TRBJ1-6; clone_size: few; d_call: NA; cdr3_nt: TGTGCCTGGAGTGACAGGTCCACCACAGGACCCCTCCACTTT; cdr3_aa: CAWSDRSTTGPLHF
v_call: TRBV7-2; j_call: TRBJ1-6; clone_size: NA; d_call: NA; cdr3_nt: TGTGCCAGCAGCTTAGCCCCGGGGATAAGTTCACCCCTCCACTTT; cdr3_aa: CASSLAPGISSPLHF
v_call: TRBV9; j_call: TRBJ1-2; clone_size: once; d_call: NA; cdr3_nt: TGTGCCAGCAGCGTAGAAGGTCCTGAAGGGTATGGCTACACCTTC; cdr3_aa: CASSVEGPEGYGYTF
v_call: TRBV7-9; j_call: TRBJ1-1; clone_size: few; d_call: NA; cdr3_nt: TGTGCCAGCAGCTTAGACAGGGATCCACTGAACACTGAAGCTTTCTTT; cdr3_aa: CASSLDRDPLNTEAFF
v_call: TRBV5-4; j_call: TRBJ2-5; clone_size: NA; d_call: NA; cdr3_nt: TGTGCCAGCAGCTTGGGAGGGATATCCCAAGAGACCCAGTACTTC; cdr3_aa: CASSLGGISQETQYF
v_call: TRBV4-2; j_call: TRBJ2-2; clone_size: NA; d_call: TRBD1; cdr3_nt: TGTGCCAGCAGCCAAGAATGGACAGGGCTTAGCGGGGAGCTGTTTTTT; cdr3_aa: CASSQEWTGLSGELFF
v_call: TRBV18; j_call: TRBJ1-1; clone_size: NA; d_call: NA; cdr3_nt: TGTGCCAGCTCACCAGGGGTCGGGGGCGGTGTGAACACTGAAGCTTTCTTT; cdr3_aa: CASSPGVGGGVNTEAFF
v_call: TRBV12-3/TRBV12-4; j_call: TRBJ1-2; clone_size: NA; d_call: NA; cdr3_nt: TGTGCCAGCAGTTTTTTCCAGGGGCGAGATGGCTACACCTTC; cdr3_aa: CASSFFQGRDGYTF
v_call: TRBV29-1; j_call: TRBJ2-1; clone_size: NA; d_call: TRBD2; cdr3_nt: TGCAGCGTTGAAACTAGCGGGGGGAACAATGAGCAGTTCTTC; cdr3_aa: CSVETSGGNNEQFF
v_call: TRBV7-2; j_call: TRBJ2-1; clone_size: NA; d_call: NA; cdr3_nt: TGTGCCAGCAGCCCCAGGGCTGGCGGGATGACCTACAATGAGCAGTTCTTC; cdr3_aa: CASSPRAGGMTYNEQFF
v_call: TRBV9; j_call: TRBJ1-1; clone_size: NA; d_call: NA; cdr3_nt: TGTGCCAGCAGCGTGTCTGGGACCCTCGGCACTGAAGCTTTCTTT; cdr3_aa: CASSVSGTLGTEAFF
v_call: TRBV6-6; j_call: TRBJ2-5; clone_size: NA; d_call: TRBD2; cdr3_nt: TGTGCCAGCAGTTACGGGAGCGGGAGAGAGACCCAGTACTTC; cdr3_aa: CASSYGSGRETQYF
v_call: TRBV5-1; j_call: TRBJ2-3; clone_size: NA; d_call: NA; cdr3_nt: TGCGCCAGCAGCTTGGAACAGAGCACAGATACGCAGTATTTT; cdr3_aa: CASSLEQSTDTQYF
v_call: TRBV9; j_call: TRBJ1-1; clone_size: NA; d_call: NA; cdr3_nt: TGTGCCAGCAGCCCGCACGCAGGGACTTTCACTGAAGCTTTCTTT; cdr3_aa: CASSPHAGTFTEAFF
v_call: TRBV20-1; j_call: TRBJ2-3; clone_size: NA; d_call: TRBD2; cdr3_nt: TGCAGTGCTTCGCTGGCGGGGGGAACCGATACGCAGTATTTT; cdr3_aa: CSASLAGGTDTQYF
v_call: TRBV29-1; j_call: TRBJ2-3; clone_size: NA; d_call: NA; cdr3_nt: TGCAGCGTTGATTTCAGCCCCGGGACAGATACGCAGTATTTT; cdr3_aa: CSVDFSPGTDTQYF
v_call: TRBV7-9; j_call: TRBJ1-5; clone_size: NA; d_call: NA; cdr3_nt: TGTGCCAGCAGCGGGCAGGGGCATCGTCAGCCCCAGCATTTT; cdr3_aa: CASSGQGHRQPQHF
v_call: TRBV25-1; j_call: TRBJ1-6; clone_size: NA; d_call: NA; cdr3_nt: TGTGCCAGCAGTGAAATCCGGACGGATTATAATTCACCCCTCCACTTT; cdr3_aa: CASSEIRTDYNSPLHF
v_call: TRBV12-3/TRBV12-4; j_call: TRBJ1-5; clone_size: NA; d_call: NA; cdr3_nt: TGTGCCAGCGGGAAAAGTGACGGCAATCAGCCCCAGCATTTT; cdr3_aa: CASGKSDGNQPQHF
v_call: TRBV30; j_call: TRBJ1-1; clone_size: once; d_call: NA; cdr3_nt: TGTGCCTGGAGGGTCGGGACCACTGAAGCTTTCTTT; cdr3_aa: CAWRVGTTEAFF
v_call: TRBV6-5; j_call: TRBJ2-2; clone_size: NA; d_call: TRBD2; cdr3_nt: TGTGCCATCCGTAGCGGGGGCACCGGGGAGCTGTTTTTT; cdr3_aa: CAIRSGGTGELFF
v_call: TRBV5-1; j_call: TRBJ1-2; clone_size: few; d_call: NA; cdr3_nt: TGCGCCAGCAGCTCCCAGGACCCCTCCTATGGCTACACCTTC; cdr3_aa: CASSSQDPSYGYTF
v_call: TRBV27; j_call: TRBJ1-4; clone_size: NA; d_call: NA; cdr3_nt: TGTGCCAGCAGACGGGGGCTTGGGGAAAAACTGTTTTTT; cdr3_aa: CASRRGLGEKLFF
v_call: TRBV12-3/TRBV12-4; j_call: TRBJ2-7; clone_size: once; d_call: TRBD2; cdr3_nt: TGTGCCAGCAGCCCTAGCGGGGGCGAGCAGTACTTC; cdr3_aa: CASSPSGGEQYF
v_call: TRBV4-1; j_call: TRBJ1-3; clone_size: NA; d_call: NA; cdr3_nt: TGCGCCAGCAGCCAAAGCGTACAGGCAACAGGATCTGGAAACACCATATATTTT; cdr3_aa: CASSQSVQATGSGNTIYF
v_call: TRBV5-1; j_call: TRBJ1-3; clone_size: NA; d_call: TRBD1; cdr3_nt: TGCGCCAGCAGCTCTTCAGGGGGAAGAAATGGAAACACCATATATTTT; cdr3_aa: CASSSSGGRNGNTIYF
v_call: TRBV11-2; j_call: TRBJ2-5; clone_size: NA; d_call: TRBD1; cdr3_nt: TGTGCCAGCAGCACACACCGGGACAGGGTACGGGAGACCCAGTACTTC; cdr3_aa: CASSTHRDRVRETQYF
v_call: TRBV7-9; j_call: TRBJ1-5; clone_size: NA; d_call: NA; cdr3_nt: TGTGCCAGCAGCATCGCCTATCAGCCCCAGCATTTT; cdr3_aa: CASSIAYQPQHF
v_call: TRBV19; j_call: TRBJ2-6; clone_size: few; d_call: NA; cdr3_nt: TGTGCCAGTAGTATGGTCGCCCCTGGGGCCAACGTCCTGACTTTC; cdr3_aa: CASSMVAPGANVLTF
v_call: TRBV5-1; j_call: TRBJ2-7; clone_size: NA; d_call: NA; cdr3_nt: TGCGCCAGCAGCTTGGCCCAGGGAAGGGACTACGAGCAGTACTTC; cdr3_aa: CASSLAQGRDYEQYF
v_call: TRBV30; j_call: TRBJ1-2; clone_size: NA; d_call: NA; cdr3_nt: TGTGCCTCAACAGGGAGCACCGATGGCTACACCTTC; cdr3_aa: CASTGSTDGYTF
v_call: TRBV7-2; j_call: TRBJ1-6; clone_size: NA; d_call: NA; cdr3_nt: TGTGCCAGCAGCTCGGGGGGTTCACCCCTCCACTTT; cdr3_aa: CASSSGGSPLHF
v_call: TRBV30; j_call: TRBJ2-2; clone_size: NA; d_call: TRBD1; cdr3_nt: TGTGCCTGGAGTGGGAGACAGGGGGCTAACACCGGGGAGCTGTTTTTT; cdr3_aa: CAWSGRQGANTGELFF
v_call: TRBV30; j_call: TRBJ2-3; clone_size: NA; d_call: TRBD2; cdr3_nt: TGTGCCTGGAGTGGAATGGGAGGGAGCACAGATACGCAGTATTTT; cdr3_aa: CAWSGMGGSTDTQYF